The next 10 T cell receptor beta chains were all read from a single sample in a study of blood T cell repertoires in COVID-19. Sequenced by immunoSEQ multiplex PCR; TCRdb stores in-frame clones only, minus some. The sample includes 400,000 to 450,000 clones, roughly 90% seen only once; the top ten take roughly 0.84%. Sequences were obtained from peripheral blood. Every receptor here comes from a man younger than 30 with COVID-19, enrolled during active disease.

The rearrangement uses TRBV24-1 and TRBJ2-3; D remains ambiguous. V lost 3 bases to trimming and J lost 8 bases, with 11 bases between them. Germline V gene data show CDR1 as KGHDR and CDR2 as SFDVKD. The CDR3 has 13 amino acids. The CDR3 DNA reads as TGTGCCACCAGTGATGAGACTGGAATTACGCAGTATTTT. Protein sequence: CATSDETGITQYF.

The V call is TRBV19, the J call TRBJ2-1; 9 nucleotides align to TRBD2. Unmatched junction bases numbered 4, after V lost 4 bases and J lost 9 bases. The V gene's germline CDR1 is LNHDA and CDR2 SQIVND (reference sequence). This CDR3 spans 13 amino acids. CDR3 region: CASSKGTSTEQFF. The CDR3 region has the DNA TGTGCCAGTAGTAAAGGGACTAGCACTGAGCAGTTCTTC.

The rearrangement joins TRBV7-9 to TRBJ2-1; TRBD2 is a possible D gene (5 bases). V lost 3 bases and J lost 5, with 8 bases in between. This CDR3 is built from 13 residues. CDR1 and CDR2 from the germline V gene are SEHNR and FQNEAQ (reference sequence). The CDR3 nucleotides read TGTGCCAGCAGCTTGGAGGTCCACAATGAGCAGTTCTTC. As protein: CASSLEVHNEQFF.

The DNA of the CDR3 is TGTGCCAGCTCGCCGGGACTCATGGGGACCGGGGAGCTGTTTTTT. Amino acids: CASSPGLMGTGELFF. The chain recombines TRBV18 with TRBJ2-2, with D possibly matching TRBD2 (6 bases). The CDR3 sequence is 15 residues long. V was shortened by 6 bases and J by 5 bases, with 16 bases between the two germline ends. Germline CDR1 KGHSH, CDR2 LQKENI.

This chain connects TRBV5-6 to TRBJ2-7, with 9 bases that match TRBD1. This CDR3 has 14 amino acids. The J segment lost 5 bases and the V segment lost 3 bases, leaving 6 bases of the junction unmatched. Germline CDR1 SGHDT, CDR2 YYEEEE. This chain's CDR3 is CASSYGTGSHEQYF. In nucleotides, the CDR3 is TGTGCCAGCAGCTACGGGACAGGGAGTCACGAGCAGTACTTC. The variable domain in full, completed from reference TRBV5-6 and TRBJ2-7, reads DAGVTQSPTHLIKTRGQQVTLRCSPKSGHDTVSWYQQALGQGPQFIFQYYEEEERQRGNFPDRFSGHQFPNYSSELNVNALLLGDSALYLCASSYGTGSHEQYFGPGTRLTVT.

J is TRBJ2-2 and V is TRBV19, with D perhaps matching TRBD2 (5 bases). CDR1 is LNHDA and CDR2 is SQIVND in the germline V gene (reference sequence). The V gene lost 5 bases and the J gene lost 4 bases, with 11 bases spanning the gap. The CDR3 loop spans 14 amino acids. The CDR3 loop reads CASSVLGSTGELFF. DNA of the CDR3: TGTGCCAGTAGTGTACTAGGGTCCACCGGGGAGCTGTTTTTT. Full variable domain (outside the CDR3, taken from reference TRBV19 and TRBJ2-2): DGGITQSPKYLFRKEGQNVTLSCEQNLNHDAMYWYRQDPGQGLRLIYYSQIVNDFQKGDIAEGYSVSREKKESFPLTVTSAQKNPTAFYLCASSVLGSTGELFFGEGSRLTVL.

A few counts support this clone. This sequence joins TRBV2 and TRBJ2-2; D is ambiguous. Germline V lookup: CDR1 SNHLY, CDR2 FYNNEI. The germline V and J ends were trimmed by 9 bases and 3 bases, with 5 bases remaining between them. The CDR3 runs to 11 residues. CDR3 in DNA: TGTGCCAGTCGGGACACCGGGGAGCTGTTTTTT. Translating gives CASRDTGELFF.

The V call is TRBV5-8, the J call TRBJ2-5; 10 bases align to TRBD2. The CDR3 runs to 16 residues. Per germline, CDR1 SGHTS and CDR2 YDEGEE. V dropped 0 bases and J dropped 4; count of bases not matched to a gene: 6. CDR3 nucleotides: TGTGCCAGCAGCTTGGGACTAGCGGGTGCCCCAGAGACCCAGTACTTC. It encodes CASSLGLAGAPETQYF.

The chain has TRBV6-5 and TRBJ2-5; D possibly corresponds to TRBD2 (5 bases). The V gene's germline CDR1 is MNHEY and CDR2 SVGAGI. The CDR3 consists of 14 residues. Trimming cost V 7 bases and J 3 bases, with 15 bases left between them. The CDR3 sequence: CASKEAGPKETQYF. CDR3 DNA sequence: TGTGCCAGCAAGGAGGCTGGACCCAAAGAGACCCAGTACTTC.

V gene TRBV5-1 combines with J gene TRBJ1-5; D perhaps matches TRBD1 (6 bases). The CDR3 has 15 amino acids. CDR1 is SGHRS and CDR2 is YFSETQ in the germline V gene. V was shortened by 3 bases and J by 0 bases, with 10 bases between the two germline ends. The CDR3 is CASSSTGDSNQPQHF. The CDR3 DNA is TGCGCCAGCAGCTCGACAGGTGATAGCAATCAGCCCCAGCATTTT.